This TCR beta chain is drawn from a study of blood T cells in healthy people across ages. Study results and caveats: From one million sequenced T cells, diversity estimates were lower bounds. Compared with aged donors, long-lived donors showed fewer expanded clones, suggesting selection. Diversity of TCR beta per million T cells declined in a roughly linear way with age.

The second PCR ran about 7 to 12 cycles with a sample-barcoded 5' primer and J-beta primers. MiXCR, run by TCRdb on the 5' RACE reads, gives a single entry per CDR3 protein. The top ten clones hold about a quarter of a sample with just over 800,000 distinct CDR3 sequences, less than 80% of them seen once. Trimming removed 0 bases from V and 6 bases from J; junction bases left unmatched: 4. Germline CDR1 reads LGHNA; CDR2 reads YSLEER. The CDR3 runs to 16 residues. The amount of total RNA extracted per sample was at least 6 micrograms. To note about this clonotype: Its antigen is unidentified.

The sequence derives from a man younger than 45 in good health. The V call is TRBV4-3, the J call TRBJ2-4; 11 bases map to TRBD2. Specimen: blood. In DNA form, the CDR3 reads TGCGCCAGCAGCCAAGATCTAGCGGGGGGCAGAAACATTCAGTACTTC. This encodes CASSQDLAGGRNIQYF.